These 10 T cell receptor beta chains originate from one sample sequenced in a study of T cells in women clearing cervical HPV infection. Libraries were prepared by immunoSEQ multiplex PCR; TCRdb keeps only in-frame clonotypes and omits some of them. The sample yields around 35,000 clones, of which the top ten take up 1.6%. Specimen: blood buffy coat. These receptors were collected from a woman aged 18 to 75 with a cervical HPV16 infection that either progressed to CIN3+ or cleared (not recorded which).

This chain's CDR3 is CASSLRKQGRTNEKLFF. CDR3 DNA, as far as it was read: TGTGCCAGCAGCTTACGAAAACAGGGAAGAACTAATGAAAAG. The V call is TRBV7-8, the J call TRBJ2-2; possibly TRBD1 for D (6 bases). The DNA ends 3 residues before the CDR3 does, and the rest of the CDR3 is filled in from the germline J gene. Germline-derived CDR1 and CDR2 are SGHVS and FQNEAQ. The CDR3 runs 17 residues.

As regards this clone: The sequenced fragment ends 3 residues before the CDR3 boundary, so the rest is inferred from the germline J gene. The chain has TRBV7-3 and TRBJ2-1; D not resolved. V was pared by 0 bases and J by 4 bases, with 4 bases between. Germline CDR1 and CDR2: SGHTA and FQGTGA. The CDR3 covers 13 residues. The part of the CDR3 DNA that was read is TGTGCCAGCAGCTTAACACGGTACAATGAG. Translation: CASSLTRYNE. From start to end, the CDR3 is CASSLTRYNEQFF.

About this clone itself: The read halts 3 residues ahead of the CDR3 end, with the missing end drawn from the germline J gene. V usage is TRBV7-2 and J usage is TRBJ2-1; D gene uncertain. Germline CDR1 and CDR2: SGHTA and FQGNSA. This CDR3 has 15 amino acids. Between the trimmed V and J ends, which lost 5 bases and 6 bases, there was a span of 17 bases. The CDR3 DNA, read in part, is TGTGCCAGCAGCCCAACCCCCCAGGTACTCAATGAG. It codes for CASSPTPQVLNE. In full, the CDR3 is CASSPTPQVLNEQFF.

To note about this clone: From the germline J gene comes the end of the CDR3, since the read stops 3 residues before it. The chain has TRBV2 and TRBJ2-7; D may be TRBD1 or TRBD2 (6 bases each). Germline V gene data show CDR1 as SNHLY and CDR2 as FYNNEI. This CDR3 is built from 14 residues. The germline V and J ends were trimmed by 6 bases and 0 bases, with 12 bases remaining between them. The covered CDR3 bases are TGTGCCAGCAGGGAGGGGGTGAGCTCCTACGAG. Amino acids: CASREGVSSYE. The complete CDR3 protein is CASREGVSSYEQYF.

A word on this clone: The read is 3 residues too short to cover the CDR3 end, so that end is filled in from the germline J gene. The rearrangement joins TRBV29-1 to TRBJ1-2; D call uncertain. The CDR3 spans 13 residues. Trimming stripped 6 bases from V and 7 bases from J, with 18 bases between. Germline CDR1 SQVTM, CDR2 ANQGSEA. The sequenced CDR3 bases are TGCAGCGTGCCTTCCGGGGTTAATCTTGGC. Amino acid sequence: CSVPSGVNLG. Given in full, the CDR3 is CSVPSGVNLGYTF.

Comments on this clone: The CDR3 extends 3 residues past the end of the read, so its final part is completed from the germline J gene. The chain carries TRBV20-1 and TRBJ2-3, with TRBD1 matching 11 bases. Germline CDR1 and CDR2: DFQATT and SNEGSKA (reference sequence). The CDR3 spans 14 residues. CDR3 amino acids: CSARGTGGGETQYF. CDR3 DNA (partial): TGCAGTGCTAGAGGGACAGGGGGCGGAGAGACG.

For this clone: The CDR3 end lies 3 residues beyond the end of the read and is filled in from the germline J gene. V is TRBV5-1 and J is TRBJ1-1, with D unclear. Looked up from germline, CDR1 is SGHRS and CDR2 is YFSETQ. The CDR3 spans 14 residues. Trimming cost V 1 base and J 2 bases, with 9 bases left between them. The CDR3 DNA, read in part, is TGCGCCAGCAGCTTGAATCCTTCTAACACTGAA. It translates to CASSLNPSNTE. The entire CDR3 protein reads CASSLNPSNTEAFF. Full variable domain (missing parts from reference TRBV5-1 and TRBJ1-1): KAGVTQTPRYLIKTRGQQVTLSCSPISGHRSVSWYQQTPGQGLQFLFEYFSETQRNKGNFPGRFSGRQFSNSRSEMNVSTLELGDSALYLCASSLNPSNTEAFFGQGTRLTVV.

Incomplete CDR3 DNA: TGCAGTGCCACAGACGCCGGAAACACC. This encodes CSATDAGNT. The complete CDR3 sequence is CSATDAGNTIYF. This chain connects TRBV20-1 to TRBJ1-3; no clear D gene. The read terminates 3 residues before the CDR3 end, so the remaining end is supplied by the germline J gene. Trimming left V 6 bases short and J 4 bases short, with 10 bases between. This CDR3 contains 12 residues. Per germline, CDR1 DFQATT and CDR2 SNEGSKA (reference sequence).

About this clone: From the germline J gene comes the end of the CDR3, since the read stops 3 residues before it. This chain joins TRBV4-2 and TRBJ2-5; 9 bases are a match to TRBD2. Germline V gene sequence: CDR1 LGHNA, CDR2 YNFKEQ. The CDR3 runs 20 residues. V shed 4 bases, J shed 3 bases, and the junction held 21 bases outside the gene matches. The sequenced part of the CDR3 DNA is TGTGCCAGCAGCCCATTAAAGTATAGCGGGAGAATGACTGCTGAAGAGACC. It translates to CASSPLKYSGRMTAEET. The entire CDR3 protein reads CASSPLKYSGRMTAEETQYF.

A remark on this clone: The CDR3 is cut off 3 residues early in the read; its end comes from the germline J gene. The chain links TRBV28 to TRBJ2-7; tentative D call: TRBD2 (6 bases). Between the trimmed V and J ends, which lost 5 bases and 4 bases, there was a span of 21 bases. This CDR3 comprises 16 residues. The germline CDR1 and CDR2 sequences are MDHEN and SYDVKM. Incomplete CDR3 DNA: TGTGCCAGCAGTATCGGATCTGGCGGGGTCCAATACGAG. This gives the protein CASSIGSGGVQYE. The whole CDR3 is CASSIGSGGVQYEQYF.